This TCR beta chain was captured in a study of neoadjuvant anti-PD-1 for oral cavity cancer. Looking at the study overall: Patients without progression received a fourth nivolumab dose around day 43, then surgical resection on days 50-56.

Some clones are missing from TCRdb's copy, which holds only in-frame ones; the method was immunoSEQ multiplex PCR. The sample shows some 14,000 clones, 71% of them seen only once. The CDR3 loop spans 15 amino acids. J was trimmed by 1 base and V by 5 bases; bases with no gene match: 6. Germline V gene lookup returns CDR1 SGHTA and CDR2 FQGNSA. Time point in this sample: after neoadjuvant nivolumab, at surgical resection. The TCR was taken from a person aged 35 to 85 with oral cavity squamous cell carcinoma. The rearrangement joins TRBV7-2 to TRBJ2-5; 8 nucleotides align to TRBD1. Sequencing was performed on PBMCs, taken after nivolumab (anti-PD-1) treatment. CDR3 residues: CASSVRTGLQETQYF. In DNA form, the CDR3 reads TGTGCCAGCAGCGTCCGGACAGGGCTCCAAGAGACCCAGTACTTC.